This T cell receptor gamma chain originates from a study of human gamma delta and Vdelta1 T cells. TCRdb made new clone calls on the PCR reads using CATT. The sample lists about 3,900 gamma-chain clones, over 15% occurring once. Regarding this clone: Its specificity is unknown.

In germline, CDR1 is VENAVY, CDR2 YDSYNSRV. With V trimmed by 3 bases and J by 1 base, 23 bases remained unmatched. CDR3 length: 21 residues. The study's findings and limits: Reportedly, Delta One T cells were polyclonal and broadly targeted acute myeloid leukemia.

V gene TRGV8 combines with J gene TRGJP2. Sequencing used Vdelta1 gamma-delta T cells from blood grown in culture (DOT cells). This TCR derives from a human donor in good health. The CDR3 protein is CATWDWFWPECSSSSDWIKTF. The CDR3 DNA follows: TGTGCCACCTGGGATTGGTTTTGGCCAGAGTGTAGTTCTAGTAGTGATTGGATCAAGACGTTT.